This T cell receptor beta chain stems from a study of blood T cell repertoires in COVID-19 (dated by TCRdb to the early 2020s). Regarding the study in general: Samples covering the acute and convalescent phases of COVID-19 were provided by collaborators in the United States, Italy and Spain. HLA class I and class II types, where available, came from metadata supplied by the sample provider rather than from assay-based typing. Deeply sampled blood TCRbeta repertoires from subjects exposed to, actively infected with, or recovered from COVID-19 were included in the dataset. A de-identified subject ID, COVID-19 status, age in years and sex were almost always included in the sample metadata. The material from the prospective study consisted of cDNA or gDNA derived from T cells, B-cell-depleted T cells, or PBMCs. Samples were obtained from the ongoing ImmuneRACE study (first 160 participants) and from 1,254 subjects provided by 6 global collaborators. The repertoires were released in a freely available public database meant as a resource for research on the immune response to SARS-CoV-2. Here is what the overall study found, with its caveats: Clinical and demographic metadata were provided uncurated, with the amount varying by source and participant.

TCRbeta CDR3 regions were amplified from genomic DNA using the immunoSEQ Assay, a bias-controlled multiplex PCR. The paper's processing steps were these. Nucleated cell counts per sample were estimated from amplification of reference gene primers within the assay. To quantify the absolute abundance of each unique TCRbeta CDR3 rearrangement, sequence reads were collapsed and filtered. For each sample, productive Simpson clonality was calculated by taking the square root of Simpson's diversity index across productive rearrangements. The table was pulled from immuneACCESS by TCRdb, which kept in-frame rearrangements only. Such tables lose some clones; where checked, under half of the loss comes from unresolved V genes, and the rest has no known cause. D and trimming were read from the DNA, whereas the V and J calls and clone size are those reported in that table. The sample has about 190,000 clones on record, approximately 79% of them singletons. In total, the top ten clones hold around 12% of the sample.

Whole blood was collected in K2EDTA tubes by collaborating institutions according to the institutions' own protocols. For TCRbeta analysis, collaborator samples were shipped as frozen whole blood, as isolated PBMCs, or as DNA extracted from either sample type. Points on this clone: Its binding antigen is unknown. There are no base qualities to consult, and no much larger clone falls within one base.

The CDR3 runs 15 amino acids, cysteine and phenylalanine included. The kept DNA is CDR3 alone, 45 bases in frame from the first base. V loses 0 bases of germline sequence and J loses 7 bases, and the interval between the two ends is 13 bases. The germline V gene yields ENHRY for CDR1 and SYGVKD for CDR2. This sequence was found in a woman between 45 and 65 years old with acute or convalescent COVID-19. Material: peripheral blood. The chain is made from TRBV10-3 and TRBJ2-1; tentative D gene TRBD2, with 7 bases matching. The CDR3 region reads CAISESGGQMNEQFF. In nucleotide form, the sequence is TGTGCCATCAGTGAGTCCGGGGGGCAAATGAATGAGCAGTTCTTC.